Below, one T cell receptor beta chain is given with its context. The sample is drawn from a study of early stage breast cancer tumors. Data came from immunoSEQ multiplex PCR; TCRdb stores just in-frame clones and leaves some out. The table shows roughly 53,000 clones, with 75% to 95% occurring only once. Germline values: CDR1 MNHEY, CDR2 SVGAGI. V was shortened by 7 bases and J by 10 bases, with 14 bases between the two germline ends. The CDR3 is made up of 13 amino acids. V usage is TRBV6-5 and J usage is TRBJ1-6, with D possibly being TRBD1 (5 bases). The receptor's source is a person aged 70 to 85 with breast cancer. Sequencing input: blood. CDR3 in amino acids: CASKLTGWSPLHF. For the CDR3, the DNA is TGTGCCAGCAAACTTACAGGCTGGTCACCCCTCCACTTT.